This T cell receptor beta chain comes out of a study of brain metastases from non-small cell lung cancer. Data came from immunoSEQ multiplex PCR; TCRdb stores just in-frame clones and leaves some out. The top ten hold about 6% of the sample, which has about 4,800 clones, roughly 80% seen once. CDR1 KGHDR and CDR2 SFDVKD come from the germline V gene. This CDR3 has 14 amino acids. V dropped 6 bases and J dropped 8; count of bases not matched to a gene: 9. To note about this clone: The target antigen is unknown.

The study, taken as a whole, reports: Compared with their matched primary tumors, around 68% of brain metastases showed expanded T-cell clones.

What was sequenced was primary lung tumor tissue. The source of this sequence is a donor aged 40 or over with non-small cell lung cancer. The rearrangement joins TRBV24-1 to TRBJ2-1; TRBD1 agrees at 7 bases. The CDR3 sequence is CATSHAGTVDEQFF. CDR3 nucleotides: TGTGCCACCAGTCATGCCGGGACAGTCGATGAGCAGTTCTTC.